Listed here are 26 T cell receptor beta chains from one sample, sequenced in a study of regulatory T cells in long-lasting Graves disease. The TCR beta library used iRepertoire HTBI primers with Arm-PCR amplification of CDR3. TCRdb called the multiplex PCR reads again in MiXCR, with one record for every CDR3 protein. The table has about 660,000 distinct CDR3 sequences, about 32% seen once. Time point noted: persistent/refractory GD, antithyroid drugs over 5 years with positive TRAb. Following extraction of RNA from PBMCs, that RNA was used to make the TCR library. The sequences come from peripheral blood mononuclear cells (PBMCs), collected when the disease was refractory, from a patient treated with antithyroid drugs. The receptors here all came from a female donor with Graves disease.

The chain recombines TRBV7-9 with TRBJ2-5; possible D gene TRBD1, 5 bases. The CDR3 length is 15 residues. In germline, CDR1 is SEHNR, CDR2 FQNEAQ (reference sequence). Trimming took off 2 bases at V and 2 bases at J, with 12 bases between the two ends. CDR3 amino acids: CASSLRAGLQETQYF. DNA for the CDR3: TGTGCCAGCAGCTTAAGGGCAGGGCTACAAGAGACCCAGTACTTC.

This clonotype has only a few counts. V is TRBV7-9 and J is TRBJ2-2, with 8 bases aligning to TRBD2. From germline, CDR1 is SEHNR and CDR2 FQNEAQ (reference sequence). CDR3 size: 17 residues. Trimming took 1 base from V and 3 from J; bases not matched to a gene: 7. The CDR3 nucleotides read TGTGCCAGCAGCTTAGGACTAGCGACCGGAGACACCGGGGAGCTGTTTTTT. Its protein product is CASSLGLATGDTGELFF.

The DNA of the CDR3 is TGTGCCAGCGGTGCACAGGGAGGTGTCGGCTACACCTTC. Its protein product is CASGAQGGVGYTF. The chain carries TRBV7-3 and TRBJ1-2, with D possibly being TRBD1 (6 bases). V was cut by 8 bases and J by 8 bases, with 18 bases left in between. The CDR3 runs to 13 residues. Germline V gives CDR1 SGHTA, CDR2 FQGTGA.

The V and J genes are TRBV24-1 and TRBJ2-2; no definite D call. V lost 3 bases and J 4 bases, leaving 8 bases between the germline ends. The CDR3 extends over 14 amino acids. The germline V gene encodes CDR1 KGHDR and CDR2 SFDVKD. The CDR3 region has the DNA TGTGCCACCAGTGATGGGGTGGGCACCGGGGAGCTGTTTTTT. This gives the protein CATSDGVGTGELFF.

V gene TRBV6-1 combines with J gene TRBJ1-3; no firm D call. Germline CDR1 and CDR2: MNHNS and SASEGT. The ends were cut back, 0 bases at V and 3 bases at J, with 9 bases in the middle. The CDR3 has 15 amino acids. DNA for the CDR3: TGTGCCAGCAGTGAAGCGCCGGGAAATGGAAACACCATATATTTT. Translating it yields CASSEAPGNGNTIYF.

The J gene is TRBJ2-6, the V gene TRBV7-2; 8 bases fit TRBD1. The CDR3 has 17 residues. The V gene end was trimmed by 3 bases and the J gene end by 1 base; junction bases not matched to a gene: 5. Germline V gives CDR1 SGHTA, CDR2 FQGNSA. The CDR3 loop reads CASSFDRGFSGANVLTF. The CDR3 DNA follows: TGTGCCAGCAGCTTCGACAGGGGCTTTTCTGGGGCCAACGTCCTGACTTTC. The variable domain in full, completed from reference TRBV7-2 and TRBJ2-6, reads GAGVSQSPSNKVTEKGKDVELRCDPISGHTALYWYRQSLGQGLEFLIYFQGNSAPDKSGLPSDRFSAERTGGSVSTLTIQRTQQEDSAVYLCASSFDRGFSGANVLTFGAGSRLTVL.

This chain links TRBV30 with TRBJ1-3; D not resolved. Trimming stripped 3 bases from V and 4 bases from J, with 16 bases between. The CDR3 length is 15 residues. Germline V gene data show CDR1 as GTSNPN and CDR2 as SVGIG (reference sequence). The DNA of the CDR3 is TGTGCCTGGAGGGGAGGGCTCCCTGGAGGAAACACCATATATTTT. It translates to CAWRGGLPGGNTIYF.

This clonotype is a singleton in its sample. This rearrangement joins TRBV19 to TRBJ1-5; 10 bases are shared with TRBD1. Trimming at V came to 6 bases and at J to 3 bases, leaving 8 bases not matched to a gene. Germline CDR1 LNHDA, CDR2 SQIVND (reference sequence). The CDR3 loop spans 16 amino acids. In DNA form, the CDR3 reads TGTGCCAGTAGCAGTCCCGGGACAGGGGTCAATCAGCCCCAGCATTTT. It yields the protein CASSSPGTGVNQPQHF.

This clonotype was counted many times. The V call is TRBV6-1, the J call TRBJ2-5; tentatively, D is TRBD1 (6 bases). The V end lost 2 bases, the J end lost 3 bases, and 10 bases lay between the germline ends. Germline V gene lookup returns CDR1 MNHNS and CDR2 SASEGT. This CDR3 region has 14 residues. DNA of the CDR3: TGTGCCAGCAGTGAAATAACAGGGAAAGAGACCCAGTACTTC. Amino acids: CASSEITGKETQYF.

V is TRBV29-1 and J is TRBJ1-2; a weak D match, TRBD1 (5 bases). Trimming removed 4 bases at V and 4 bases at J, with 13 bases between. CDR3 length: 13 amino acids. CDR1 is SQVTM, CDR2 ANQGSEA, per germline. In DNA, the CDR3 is TGCAGCGTTGCGGGACGGAACTCCTATGGCTACACCTTC. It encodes CSVAGRNSYGYTF.

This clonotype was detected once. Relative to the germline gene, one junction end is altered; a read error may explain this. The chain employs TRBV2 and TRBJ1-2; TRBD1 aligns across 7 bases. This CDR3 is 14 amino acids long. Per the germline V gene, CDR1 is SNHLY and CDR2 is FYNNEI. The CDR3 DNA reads TGTGCCAGCAGGGTGGACAGGAATTTCTATGGCCACACCTTC. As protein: CASRVDRNFYGHTF.

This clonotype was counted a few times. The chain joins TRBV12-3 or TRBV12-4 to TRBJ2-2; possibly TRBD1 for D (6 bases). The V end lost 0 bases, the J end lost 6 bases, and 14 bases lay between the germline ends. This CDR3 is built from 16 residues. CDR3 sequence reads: CASSLAVSPGAGELFF. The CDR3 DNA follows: TGTGCCAGCAGTTTAGCTGTCTCCCCAGGGGCCGGGGAGCTGTTTTTT.

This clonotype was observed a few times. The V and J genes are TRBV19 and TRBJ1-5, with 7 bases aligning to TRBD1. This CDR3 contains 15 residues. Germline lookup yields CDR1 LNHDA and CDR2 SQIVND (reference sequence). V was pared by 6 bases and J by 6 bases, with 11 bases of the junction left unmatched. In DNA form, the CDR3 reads TGTGCCAGTAGCCCGACAGGGAATCCCCCTCAGCCCCAGCATTTT. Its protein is CASSPTGNPPQPQHF.

The CDR3 DNA sequence: TGTGCCAGCACCCGCGGTTTAGGGCTTTATGAAGAAGAAGCTTTCTTT. Translation gives CASTRGLGLYEEEAFF. This chain connects TRBV27 to TRBJ1-1; D unresolved. The germline V gene has CDR1 MNHEY and CDR2 SMNVEV (reference sequence). The CDR3 has 16 residues. Trimming took 7 bases from V and 8 from J, leaving 26 bases between them.

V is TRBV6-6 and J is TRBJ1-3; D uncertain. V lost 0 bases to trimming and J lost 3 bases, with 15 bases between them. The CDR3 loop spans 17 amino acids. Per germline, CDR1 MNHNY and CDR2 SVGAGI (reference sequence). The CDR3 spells CASSYSIKDLHGNTIYF. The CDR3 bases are TGTGCCAGCAGTTACTCGATCAAGGATTTGCATGGAAACACCATATATTTT.

CDR3 residues: CASSARGGGNQPQHF. The CDR3, as DNA: TGTGCCAGCAGCGCGCGAGGGGGCGGCAATCAGCCCCAGCATTTT. This chain links TRBV5-5 with TRBJ1-5; 7 bases match TRBD1. The V segment lost 4 bases and the J segment 2 bases; nucleotides outside the gene matches: 6. Germline lookup yields CDR1 SGHKS and CDR2 YYEKEE (reference sequence). The CDR3 extends over 15 amino acids.

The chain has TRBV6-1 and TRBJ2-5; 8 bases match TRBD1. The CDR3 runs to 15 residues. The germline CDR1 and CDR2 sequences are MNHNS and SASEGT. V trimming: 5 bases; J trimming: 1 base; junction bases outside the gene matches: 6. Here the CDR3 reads CASSISGGPQETQYF. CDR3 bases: TGTGCCAGCAGTATTTCAGGGGGCCCCCAAGAGACCCAGTACTTC.

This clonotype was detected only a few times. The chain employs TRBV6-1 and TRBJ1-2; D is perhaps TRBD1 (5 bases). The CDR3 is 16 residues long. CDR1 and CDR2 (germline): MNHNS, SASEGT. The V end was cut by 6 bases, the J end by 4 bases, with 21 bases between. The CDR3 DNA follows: TGTGCCAGCAGGAAGTCGGCAGGGCCAATGATCTATGGCTACACCTTC. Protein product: CASRKSAGPMIYGYTF.

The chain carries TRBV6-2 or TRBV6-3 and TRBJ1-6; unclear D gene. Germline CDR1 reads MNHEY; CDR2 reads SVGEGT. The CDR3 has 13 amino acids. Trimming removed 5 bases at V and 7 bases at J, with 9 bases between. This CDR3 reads CASSRKANSPLHF. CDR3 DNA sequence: TGTGCCAGCAGTCGGAAAGCGAATTCACCCCTCCACTTT.

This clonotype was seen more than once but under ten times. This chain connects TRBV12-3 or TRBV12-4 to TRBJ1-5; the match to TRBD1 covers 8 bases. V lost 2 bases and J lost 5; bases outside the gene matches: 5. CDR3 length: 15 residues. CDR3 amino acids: CASSLRQGSHQPQHF. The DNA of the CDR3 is TGTGCCAGCAGTTTAAGACAGGGGTCCCATCAGCCCCAGCATTTT.

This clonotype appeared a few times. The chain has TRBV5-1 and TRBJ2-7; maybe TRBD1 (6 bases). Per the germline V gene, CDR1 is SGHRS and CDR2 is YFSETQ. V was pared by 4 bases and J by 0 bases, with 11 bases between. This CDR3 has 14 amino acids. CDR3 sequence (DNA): TGCGCCAGCAGCAGAGGACAGACCTCCTACGAGCAGTACTTC. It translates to CASSRGQTSYEQYF.

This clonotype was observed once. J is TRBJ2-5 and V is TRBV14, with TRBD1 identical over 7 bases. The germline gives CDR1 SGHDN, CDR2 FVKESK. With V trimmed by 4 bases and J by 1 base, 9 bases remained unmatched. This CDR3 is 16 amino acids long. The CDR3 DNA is TGTGCCAGCAGCCGAGAATTGACAGGGCCCCAAGAGACCCAGTACTTC. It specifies CASSRELTGPQETQYF.

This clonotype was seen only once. CDR3 loop: CASSLRDGDSPLHF. The CDR3 DNA follows: TGTGCCAGCAGCTTACGGGACGGGGATTCACCCCTCCACTTT. V and J are TRBV7-3 and TRBJ1-4; D is possibly TRBD1 (5 bases). The J call may be in error: the DNA end matches TRBJ1-6 better. CDR3 size: 14 residues. Looked up from germline, CDR1 is SGHTA and CDR2 is FQGTGA.

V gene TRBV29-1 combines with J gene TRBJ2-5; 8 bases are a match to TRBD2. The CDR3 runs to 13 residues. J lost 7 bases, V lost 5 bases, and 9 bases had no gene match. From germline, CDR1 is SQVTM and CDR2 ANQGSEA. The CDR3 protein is CSVSGSNRGTQYF. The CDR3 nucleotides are TGCAGCGTTAGCGGGAGCAATCGGGGGACCCAGTACTTC.

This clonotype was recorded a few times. In nucleotides, the CDR3 is TGCGCCAGCAGCTCGGGGACAGGGCTAGGTGGCTACACCTTC. Protein sequence: CASSSGTGLGGYTF. The rearrangement uses TRBV5-1 and TRBJ1-2, with 9 bases aligning to TRBD1. CDR1 SGHRS and CDR2 YFSETQ come from the germline V gene. After removal of 3 bases from V and 7 bases from J, the junction contained 7 bases not matched to a gene. The CDR3 is 14 amino acids.

The CDR3 nucleotides are TGTGCCAGTAGTCCCCTGTTGAATCAGCCCCAGCATTTT. Residues: CASSPLLNQPQHF. The rearrangement links TRBV19 to TRBJ1-5; unclear D gene. The CDR3 sequence is 13 residues long. CDR1 LNHDA and CDR2 SQIVND come from the germline V gene (reference sequence). The V gene lost 5 bases and the J gene lost 4 bases, with 9 bases spanning the gap.